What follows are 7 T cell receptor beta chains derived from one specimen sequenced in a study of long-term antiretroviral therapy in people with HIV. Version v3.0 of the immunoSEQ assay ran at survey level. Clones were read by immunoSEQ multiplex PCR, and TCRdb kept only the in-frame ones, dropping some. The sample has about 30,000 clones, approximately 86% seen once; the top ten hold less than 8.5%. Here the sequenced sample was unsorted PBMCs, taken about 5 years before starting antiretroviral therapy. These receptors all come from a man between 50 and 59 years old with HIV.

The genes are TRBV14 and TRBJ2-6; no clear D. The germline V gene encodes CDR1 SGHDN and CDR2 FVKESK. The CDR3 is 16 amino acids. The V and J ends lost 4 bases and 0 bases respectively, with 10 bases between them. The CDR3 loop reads CASSPYKSSGANVLTF. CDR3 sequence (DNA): TGTGCCAGCAGCCCTTATAAGAGCTCTGGGGCCAACGTCCTGACTTTC.

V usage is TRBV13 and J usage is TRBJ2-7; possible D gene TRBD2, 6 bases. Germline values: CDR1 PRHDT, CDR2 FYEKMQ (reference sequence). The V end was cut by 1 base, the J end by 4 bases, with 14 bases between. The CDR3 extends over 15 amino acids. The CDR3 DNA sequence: TGTGCCAGCAGCTTAGTCCGCGGGAAGTTGTACGAGCAGTACTTC. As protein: CASSLVRGKLYEQYF.

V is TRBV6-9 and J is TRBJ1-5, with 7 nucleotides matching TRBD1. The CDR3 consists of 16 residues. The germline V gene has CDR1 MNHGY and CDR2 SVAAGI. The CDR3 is CAEQWQGGHSNQPQHF. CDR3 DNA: TGTGCGGAGCAATGGCAGGGGGGCCATAGCAATCAGCCCCAGCATTTT.

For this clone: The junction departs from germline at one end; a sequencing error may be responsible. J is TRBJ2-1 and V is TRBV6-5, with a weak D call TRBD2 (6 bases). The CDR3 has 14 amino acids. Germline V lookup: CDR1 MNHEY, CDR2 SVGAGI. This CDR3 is CASSRHGEDGAWIF. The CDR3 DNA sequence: TGTGCCAGCAGTAGGCACGGGGAGGATGGGGCATGGATCTTC.

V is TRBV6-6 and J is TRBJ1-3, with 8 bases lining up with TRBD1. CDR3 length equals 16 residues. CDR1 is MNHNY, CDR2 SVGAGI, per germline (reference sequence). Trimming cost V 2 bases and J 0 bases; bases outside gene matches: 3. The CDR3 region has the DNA TGTGCCAGCAGTTACGGGACAGGCCTCTCTGGAAACACCATATATTTT. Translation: CASSYGTGLSGNTIYF.

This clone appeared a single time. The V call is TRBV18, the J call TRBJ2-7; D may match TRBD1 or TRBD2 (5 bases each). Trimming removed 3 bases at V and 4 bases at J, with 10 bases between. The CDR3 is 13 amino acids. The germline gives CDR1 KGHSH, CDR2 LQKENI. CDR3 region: CASSPRGPYEQYF. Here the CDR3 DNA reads TGTGCCAGCTCACCGAGGGGACCTTACGAGCAGTACTTC.

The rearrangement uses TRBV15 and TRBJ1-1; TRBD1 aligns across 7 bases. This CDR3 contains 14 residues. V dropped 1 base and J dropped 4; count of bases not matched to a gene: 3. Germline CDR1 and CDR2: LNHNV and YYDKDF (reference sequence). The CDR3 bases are TGTGCCACCAGCAGAGGACAGGGTGGCACTGAAGCTTTCTTT. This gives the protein CATSRGQGGTEAFF.